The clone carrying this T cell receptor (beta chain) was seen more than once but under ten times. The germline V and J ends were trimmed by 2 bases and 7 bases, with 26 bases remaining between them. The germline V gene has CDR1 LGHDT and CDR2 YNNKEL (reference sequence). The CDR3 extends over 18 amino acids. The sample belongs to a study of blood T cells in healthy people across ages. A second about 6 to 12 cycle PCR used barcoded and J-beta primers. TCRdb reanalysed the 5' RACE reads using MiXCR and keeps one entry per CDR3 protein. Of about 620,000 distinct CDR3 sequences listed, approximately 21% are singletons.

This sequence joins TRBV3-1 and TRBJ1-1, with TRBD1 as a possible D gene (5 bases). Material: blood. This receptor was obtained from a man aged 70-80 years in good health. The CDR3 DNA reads TGTGCCAGCAGCCAATCAGGCAGGGTATCTTTATCATTCGGTGAAGCTTTCTTT. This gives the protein CASSQSGRVSLSFGEAFF.